A selection of T cell receptor beta chains follows, all from one sample in a study of read filtering for tumor transcriptome and immune sequencing. TCRdb redid the calling of the reads with MiXCR, one entry per CDR3 protein. Among fewer than 30,000 distinct CDR3 sequences listed, 22% were seen once. The sample was a population of CD138-negative cells sorted from bone marrow. These receptors were collected from a donor aged 40 or older with multiple myeloma. Each CDR3 is given with its conserved first and last residue. A D gene is named only where the DNA matches it firmly. The size entry is marked missing in some rows and otherwise reads once, few, many or a size class.

clone size: many
J gene: TRBJ2-5
V gene: TRBV20-1
D gene: TRBD1
CDR3 DNA: TGCAGTGCTAGAGACCGGGACAGAGGCCTAGAGACCCAGTACTTC
CDR3 protein: CSARDRDRGLETQYF

clone size: NA
J gene: TRBJ2-3
V gene: TRBV7-8
D gene: TRBD1
CDR3 DNA: TGTGCCGGCAGCGACCGACGGATGACCGGGACAGATACGCTGTATTTT
CDR3 protein: CAGSDRRMTGTDTLYF

clone size: few
J gene: TRBJ2-7
V gene: TRBV5-1
D gene: NA
CDR3 DNA: TGCGCCAGCAGCCCGGACACTGGATACGAGCAGTACTTC
CDR3 protein: CASSPDTGYEQYF

clone size: NA
J gene: TRBJ2-1
V gene: TRBV28
D gene: TRBD2
CDR3 DNA: TGTGCCAGCAGTTTATCAGCGGGGGGGGGTTACAATGAGCAGTTCTTC
CDR3 protein: CASSLSAGGGYNEQFF

clone size: many
J gene: TRBJ1-5
V gene: TRBV28
D gene: TRBD1
CDR3 DNA: TGTGCCAGCAGCTATGGACAGGGCAATCAGCCCCAGCATTTT
CDR3 protein: CASSYGQGNQPQHF

clone size: few
J gene: TRBJ1-1
V gene: TRBV20-1
D gene: NA
CDR3 DNA: TGCAGTGCCTCGGGACATCCGAACACTGAAGCTTTCTTT
CDR3 protein: CSASGHPNTEAFF

clone size: medium-sized
J gene: TRBJ1-4
V gene: TRBV7-9
D gene: TRBD1
CDR3 DNA: TGTGCCAGCAGCTCTGGGACAGGAGGTTCAGAATGGGAAAAACTGTTTTTT
CDR3 protein: CASSSGTGGSEWEKLFF

clone size: NA
J gene: TRBJ2-1
V gene: TRBV5-6
D gene: NA
CDR3 DNA: TGTGCCAGCAGCTTGGCCGTAAAGGGATCCAGTTATGAGCAGTTCTTC
CDR3 protein: CASSLAVKGSSYEQFF

clone size: once
J gene: TRBJ1-6
V gene: TRBV27
D gene: NA
CDR3 DNA: TGTGCCAGCAGTTCCTCTTTTGGCTCCTATAATTCACCCCTCCACTTT
CDR3 protein: CASSSSFGSYNSPLHF

clone size: medium-sized
J gene: TRBJ2-1
V gene: TRBV4-1
D gene: TRBD2
CDR3 DNA: TGCGCCAGCAGCCTTACTAGCGGGGGGGCCAATGAGCAGTTCTTC
CDR3 protein: CASSLTSGGANEQFF

clone size: many
J gene: TRBJ2-3
V gene: TRBV24-1
D gene: NA
CDR3 DNA: TGTGCCACCAGTGATTTAGGCGGTTCCACAGATACGCAGTATTTT
CDR3 protein: CATSDLGGSTDTQYF

clone size: NA
J gene: TRBJ2-3
V gene: TRBV3-2
D gene: NA
CDR3 DNA: TGCGCCAGCAGCCATTCGGGGCGAACCTCCACAGATGCGCAGTATTTT
CDR3 protein: CASSHSGRTSTDAQYF

clone size: few
J gene: TRBJ1-5
V gene: TRBV21-1
D gene: NA
CDR3 DNA: TGTGCCAGCAGCGGTGACCCAGACAGAGCTAGGGGCAATCAGCCCCAGCATTTT
CDR3 protein: CASSGDPDRARGNQPQHF